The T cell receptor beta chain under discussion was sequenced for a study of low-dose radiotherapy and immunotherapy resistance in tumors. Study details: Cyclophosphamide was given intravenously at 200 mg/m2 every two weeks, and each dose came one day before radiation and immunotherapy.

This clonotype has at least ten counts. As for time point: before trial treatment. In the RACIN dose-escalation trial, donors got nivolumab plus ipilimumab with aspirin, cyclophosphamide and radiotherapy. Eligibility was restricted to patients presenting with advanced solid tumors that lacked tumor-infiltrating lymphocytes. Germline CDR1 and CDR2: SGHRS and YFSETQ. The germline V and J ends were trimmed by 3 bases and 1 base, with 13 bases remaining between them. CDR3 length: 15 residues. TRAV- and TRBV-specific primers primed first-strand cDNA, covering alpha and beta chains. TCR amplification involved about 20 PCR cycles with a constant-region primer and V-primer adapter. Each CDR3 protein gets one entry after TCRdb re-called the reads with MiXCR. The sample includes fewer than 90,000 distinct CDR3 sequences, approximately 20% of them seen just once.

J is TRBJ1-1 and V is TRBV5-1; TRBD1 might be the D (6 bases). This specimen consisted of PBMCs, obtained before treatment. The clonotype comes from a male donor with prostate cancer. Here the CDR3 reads CASSYQGGGNTEAFF. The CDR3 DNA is TGCGCCAGCAGCTATCAAGGGGGGGGGAACACTGAAGCTTTCTTT.